Below, one T cell receptor (beta chain) is given with its context. What it recognizes is unknown. Here immunoSEQ multiplex PCR was the method, and the copy in TCRdb shows in-frame clones only, minus some. This table holds some 52,000 clones, more than 70% found once. The CDR3 sequence is 15 residues long. Germline values: CDR1 SGHTA, CDR2 FQGTGA. The V gene end was trimmed by 6 bases and the J gene end by 4 bases; junction bases not matched to a gene: 7. The sample belongs to a study of T cells after posttransplantation cyclophosphamide. Regarding the study as a whole: Tissue-infiltrating T cells from skin or gut overlapped little with blood T cells. Recipient CMV seropositivity and CMV reactivation strongly tracked TRB clonality.

The clonotype originates from a man aged 25 to 45 with a blood cancer, CMV-positive, and with a related stem cell donor. The chain recombines TRBV7-3 with TRBJ2-3; 10 positions match TRBD2. The sample comprised PBMCs. CDR3 amino acids: CASRAIAGGSDTQYF. For the CDR3, the DNA is TGTGCCAGCAGAGCAATAGCGGGAGGTTCAGATACGCAGTATTTT.